The 30 T cell receptor beta chains below were found in one sample sequenced in a study of T cell clonality in common variable immunodeficiency. Data came from immunoSEQ multiplex PCR; TCRdb stores just in-frame clones and leaves some out. The data show fewer than 55,000 clones, with none appearing a single time. Sequences were obtained from peripheral blood mononuclear cells. These receptors were collected from a person between 18 and 75 years old in good health.

At least ten counts were recorded for this clone. The CDR3 end is not reached by the read, which stops 3 residues before it; the germline J gene fills it in. V gene TRBV5-1 combines with J gene TRBJ2-7; D may be TRBD1 (6 bases). The CDR3 is made up of 16 amino acids. CDR1 is SGHRS and CDR2 is YFSETQ in the germline V gene. Trimming cost V 1 base and J 2 bases, with 16 bases left between them. The CDR3 sequence is CASSLQGQTKTYEQYF. The DNA read from the CDR3 is TGCGCCAGCAGCTTGCAGGGACAAACAAAAACCTACGAG.

This clone was seen ten or more times. The sequenced fragment ends 3 residues before the CDR3 boundary, so the rest is inferred from the germline J gene. This chain links TRBV19 with TRBJ1-2; D unclear. CDR3 length equals 13 residues. Germline CDR1 and CDR2: LNHDA and SQIVND (reference sequence). Trimming left V 4 bases short and J 2 bases short, with 8 bases between. CDR3 amino acids: CASSSAKNYGYTF. The sequenced part of the CDR3 DNA is TGTGCCAGTAGTAGCGCCAAGAACTATGGC. Full variable domain (missing parts from reference TRBV19 and TRBJ1-2): DGGITQSPKYLFRKEGQNVTLSCEQNLNHDAMYWYRQDPGQGLRLIYYSQIVNDFQKGDIAEGYSVSREKKESFPLTVTSAQKNPTAFYLCASSSAKNYGYTFGSGTRLTVV.

This clone was detected ten times or more. The CDR3 is cut off 3 residues early in the read; its end comes from the germline J gene. V gene TRBV7-3 combines with J gene TRBJ1-3; no reliable D call. This CDR3 contains 15 residues. CDR1 SGHTA and CDR2 FQGTGA come from the germline V gene. V lost 0 bases to trimming and J lost 0 bases, with 6 bases between them. CDR3 sequence: CASSLTGLSGNTIYF. The covered CDR3 bases are TGTGCCAGCAGCTTAACAGGGCTCTCTGGAAACACC.

This clone was seen ten or more times. The read finishes 3 residues shy of the CDR3 end, and the germline J gene is used to complete it. The rearrangement joins TRBV20-1 to TRBJ1-5; 7 bases agree with TRBD1. V was clipped by 5 bases and J by 5 bases; unmatched bases: 9. The CDR3 contains 14 residues. The V gene's germline CDR1 is DFQATT and CDR2 SNEGSKA (reference sequence). CDR3 region: CSAYDGQEHQPQHF. The sequenced CDR3 bases are TGCAGTGCTTACGACGGACAGGAACATCAGCCC.

This clone was seen repeatedly, ten times or more. The CDR3 is cut off 3 residues early in the read; its end comes from the germline J gene. J is TRBJ2-7 and V is TRBV7-9, with a possible D match to TRBD1 (5 bases). The CDR3 spans 15 residues. Trimming stripped 4 bases from V and 3 bases from J, with 16 bases between. Germline lookup yields CDR1 SEHNR and CDR2 FQNEAQ (reference sequence). The CDR3 reads CASSSQGTIVYEQYF. CDR3 DNA (partial): TGTGCCAGCAGCTCCCAGGGAACGATAGTCTACGAG. The full variable domain, its missing parts supplied by reference TRBV7-9 and TRBJ2-7, is DTGVSQNPRHKITKRGQNVTFRCDPISEHNRLYWYRQTLGQGPEFLTYFQNEAQLEKSRLLSDRFSAERPKGSFSTLEIQRTEQGDSAMYLCASSSQGTIVYEQYFGPGTRLTVT.

This clone was seen ten or more times. The read ends 3 residues shy of where the CDR3 ends; the end is completed using the germline J gene. The chain combines TRBV6-1 with TRBJ1-2; 8 bases map to TRBD1. From germline, CDR1 is MNHNS and CDR2 SASEGT. The CDR3 contains 16 residues. With V trimmed by 0 bases and J by 3 bases, 6 bases remained unmatched. CDR3 region: CASSEAQGAGYYGYTF. CDR3 DNA, as far as it was read: TGTGCCAGCAGTGAAGCGCAGGGGGCGGGGTACTATGGC.

This clone was seen a few times. Read coverage stops 3 residues before the CDR3 terminus; the germline J gene supplies the remainder. V is TRBV10-2 and J is TRBJ1-3; 7 nucleotides agree with TRBD1. The junction had 7 bases not matched to a gene; V was cut back by 8 bases and J by 3 bases. The germline CDR1 and CDR2 sequences are WSHSY and SAAADI. The CDR3 is made up of 14 amino acids. The chain's CDR3 is CASGRGVDGNTIYF. CDR3 DNA (partial): TGCGCCAGCGGCAGGGGGGTCGATGGAAACACC.

This clone was counted ten times or more. The germline gene is not matched at one end of the junction; a read error may be the cause. The read ends 3 residues shy of where the CDR3 ends; the end is completed using the germline J gene. The gene calls are TRBV20-1 and TRBJ1-5; 8 nucleotides agree with TRBD1. Per germline, CDR1 DFQATT and CDR2 SNEGSKA (reference sequence). CDR3 length: 14 amino acids. The sequenced part of the CDR3 DNA is TGCAGTGCCAGAGGACAGGGTGGGGGTCAGCCC. Translation gives CSARGQGGGQP. The entire CDR3 protein reads CSARGQGGGQPQHF.

This clone was counted ten times or more. Read data end 3 residues before the CDR3 end; the end is taken from the germline J gene. The genes are TRBV29-1 and TRBJ2-3; TRBD1 matches 7 bases. The CDR3 is 11 amino acids. Germline CDR1 is SQVTM and CDR2 is ANQGSEA. V lost 6 bases to trimming and J lost 5 bases; unmatched junction nucleotides: 2. This CDR3 reads CSVRQGDTQYF. The covered CDR3 bases are TGCAGCGTCAGACAGGGAGATACG.

In regard to this clone: Read coverage stops 3 residues before the CDR3 terminus; the germline J gene supplies the remainder. The rearrangement joins TRBV5-5 to TRBJ1-2; 7 positions agree with TRBD1. V gave up 5 bases and J gave up 7 bases; unmatched junction bases: 8. Germline CDR1 SGHKS, CDR2 YYEKEE (reference sequence). The CDR3 length is 13 residues. This chain's CDR3 is CASSFDRVGGYTF. The CDR3 bases that were read are TGTGCCAGCAGTTTCGACAGGGTTGGTGGC.

At least ten counts were recorded for this clone. The read gets to within 3 residues of the CDR3 end, and the germline J gene fills in the rest. The V gene is TRBV30, the J gene TRBJ1-3, with D unresolved. Germline CDR1 is GTSNPN and CDR2 is SVGIG (reference sequence). The CDR3 loop spans 16 amino acids. Trimming pared 5 bases from V and 0 bases from J, leaving 17 bases between. The CDR3 DNA, read in part, is TGTGCCTGGTGGTCGCGAGGAGGACTCTCTGGAAACACC. It specifies CAWWSRGGLSGNT. The CDR3, in full, reads CAWWSRGGLSGNTIYF. Using reference TRBV30 and TRBJ1-3 for the parts outside the CDR3, the full variable domain is SQTIHQWPATLVQPVGSPLSLECTVEGTSNPNLYWYRQAAGRGLQLLFYSVGIGQISSEVPQNLSASRPQDRQFILSSKKLLLSDSGFYLCAWWSRGGLSGNTIYFGEGSWLTVV.

This clone has ten or more counts. The CDR3 end is not reached by the read, which stops 3 residues before it; the germline J gene fills it in. The chain has TRBV6-4 and TRBJ2-1, with TRBD2 matching 9 bases. Germline V CDR1 and CDR2: MRHNA, SNTAGT. The CDR3 is 15 amino acids. V shed 4 bases, J shed 9 bases, and the junction held 10 bases outside the gene matches. CDR3 DNA, as far as it was read: TGTGCCAGCAGTGCGTCGGCGGGGGGGCCGGGTGAG. It codes for CASSASAGGPGE. The full CDR3 protein reads CASSASAGGPGEQFF.

At least ten counts were recorded for this clone. Read coverage stops 3 residues before the CDR3 terminus; the germline J gene supplies the remainder. The rearrangement uses TRBV2 and TRBJ2-7; tentative D call: TRBD1 (6 bases). The CDR3 totals 12 residues. The germline CDR1 and CDR2 sequences are SNHLY and FYNNEI. The V gene lost 8 bases and the J gene lost 2 bases, with 10 bases spanning the gap. The CDR3 region is CASSAGAYEQYF. The CDR3 bases that were read are TGTGCCAGCTCGGCAGGGGCCTACGAG.

Concerning this clone itself: This may be a read error: a much more frequent sequence differs by one nucleotide. The CDR3 is cut off 3 residues early in the read; its end comes from the germline J gene. J is TRBJ2-3 and V is TRBV30; D is perhaps TRBD2 (7 bases). The CDR3 extends over 15 amino acids. Germline CDR1 GTSNPN, CDR2 SVGIG (reference sequence). The CDR3 sequence: CAWTPGRGSNQPQYF. The sequenced CDR3 bases are TGTGCCTGGACCCCGGGGAGGGGGAGCAATCAGCCG.

This clone has ten or more counts. Incomplete CDR3 DNA: TGTGCCAGTAGTAGGACTAGCGGGAGGGCCATAGAGACC. Amino acid sequence: CASSRTSGRAIET. From start to end, the CDR3 is CASSRTSGRAIETQYF. The rearrangement uses TRBV19 and TRBJ2-5, with 15 bases aligning to TRBD2. The CDR3 end lies 3 residues beyond the end of the read and is filled in from the germline J gene. The CDR3 extends over 16 amino acids. Germline V gene data show CDR1 as LNHDA and CDR2 as SQIVND (reference sequence). The trim removed 4 bases at V and 4 bases at J, leaving 4 bases unmatched.

This clone was seen repeatedly, ten times or more. The observed sequence ends 3 residues before the CDR3 terminus, with the missing tail filled in from the germline J gene. The rearrangement uses TRBV12-5 and TRBJ2-2; D is perhaps TRBD1 (6 bases). Germline loops: CDR1 LGHNT, CDR2 FRNRAP. The V gene lost 4 bases and the J gene lost 1 base, with 10 bases spanning the gap. The CDR3 sequence is 15 residues long. The DNA read from the CDR3 is TGTGCTAGTGGTTCGATGGACAGGAACACCGGGGAG. It encodes CASGSMDRNTGE. The full CDR3 is CASGSMDRNTGELFF.

This clone was detected many times. The observed sequence ends 3 residues before the CDR3 terminus, with the missing tail filled in from the germline J gene. This rearrangement joins TRBV5-1 to TRBJ2-5; 7 bases line up with TRBD2. Germline V lookup: CDR1 SGHRS, CDR2 YFSETQ. V shed 5 bases, J shed 2 bases, and the junction held 9 bases outside the gene matches. The CDR3 contains 15 residues. The CDR3 DNA, read in part, is TGCGCCAGCAGACAATGGAGCGGGGTTCAAGAGACC. Its protein is CASRQWSGVQET. The complete CDR3 sequence is CASRQWSGVQETQYF.

This clone has at least ten counts. The CDR3 DNA, read in part, is TGTGCCAGCTCACCAAGCGTTAACAATGAG. Translated, it gives CASSPSVNNE. The full CDR3 protein reads CASSPSVNNEQFF. V gene TRBV18 combines with J gene TRBJ2-1; D is ambiguous. The observed sequence ends 3 residues before the CDR3 terminus, with the missing tail filled in from the germline J gene. CDR3 length: 13 residues. Germline V gene data show CDR1 as KGHSH and CDR2 as LQKENI. Trimming removed 2 bases at V and 5 bases at J, with 7 bases between. The whole variable domain, filled in from reference TRBV18 and TRBJ2-1, reads NAGVMQNPRHLVRRRGQEARLRCSPMKGHSHVYWYRQLPEEGLKFMVYLQKENIIDESGMPKERFSAEFPKEGPSILRIQQVVRGDSAAYFCASSPSVNNEQFFGPGTRLTVL.

A note on this clone: The DNA ends 3 residues before the CDR3 does, and the rest of the CDR3 is filled in from the germline J gene. This chain joins TRBV19 and TRBJ1-1, with 8 bases that match TRBD1. Per germline, CDR1 LNHDA and CDR2 SQIVND (reference sequence). The CDR3 length is 15 residues. Germline trimming cut 4 bases from V and 5 bases from J; bases unmatched to any gene: 9. Here the CDR3 reads CASSKLTGARTEAFF. The sequenced CDR3 bases are TGTGCCAGTAGTAAACTGACAGGGGCACGAACTGAA. The variable domain in full, completed from reference TRBV19 and TRBJ1-1, reads DGGITQSPKYLFRKEGQNVTLSCEQNLNHDAMYWYRQDPGQGLRLIYYSQIVNDFQKGDIAEGYSVSREKKESFPLTVTSAQKNPTAFYLCASSKLTGARTEAFFGQGTRLTVV.

This clone has at least ten counts. The read ends 3 residues before the CDR3 terminus; that terminus is restored from the germline J gene. V is TRBV5-1 and J is TRBJ2-3; 10 nucleotides match TRBD2. The CDR3 contains 14 residues. The junction had 0 bases not matched to a gene; V was cut back by 0 bases and J by 5 bases. Germline CDR1 is SGHRS and CDR2 is YFSETQ. Here the CDR3 reads CASSLGLAGDTQYF. The CDR3 bases that were read are TGCGCCAGCAGCTTGGGACTAGCGGGAGATACG.

There are a few counts of this clone. Read coverage stops 3 residues before the CDR3 terminus; the germline J gene supplies the remainder. The chain has TRBV19 and TRBJ2-3; no reliable D call. Germline CDR1 LNHDA, CDR2 SQIVND (reference sequence). This CDR3 comprises 13 residues. CDR3 region: CASSISRQETQYF. The sequenced CDR3 bases are TGTGCCAGTAGTATCTCCAGGCAAGAGACG.

There are a few counts of this clone. The CDR3 goes on 3 residues after the read ends, and that part is filled in from the germline J gene. The chain has TRBV19 and TRBJ2-2; a weak D match, TRBD2 (6 bases). The CDR3 consists of 16 residues. The V gene's germline CDR1 is LNHDA and CDR2 SQIVND (reference sequence). CDR3 sequence reads: CASSIDLDTSGSPLFF. Partial CDR3 DNA: TGTGCCAGTAGTATAGATCTTGACACCAGCGGGTCACCG. The whole variable domain, filled in from reference TRBV19 and TRBJ2-2, reads DGGITQSPKYLFRKEGQNVTLSCEQNLNHDAMYWYRQDPGQGLRLIYYSQIVNDFQKGDIAEGYSVSREKKESFPLTVTSAQKNPTAFYLCASSIDLDTSGSPLFFGEGSRLTVL.

This clone has more than one count but fewer than ten. The CDR3 end lies 3 residues beyond the end of the read and is filled in from the germline J gene. The chain combines TRBV11-2 with TRBJ2-5; 7 bases map to TRBD1. Germline values: CDR1 SGHAT, CDR2 FQNNGV. This CDR3 has 14 amino acids. V shed 4 bases and J 4 bases; nucleotides not matched to a gene: 6. CDR3 residues: CASSSATGVETQYF. CDR3 DNA, as far as it was read: TGTGCCAGCAGCTCAGCTACAGGGGTAGAGACC.

This clone was observed many times. The read ends 3 residues early relative to the CDR3; the germline J gene fills the gap. V and J are TRBV28 and TRBJ1-2; tentatively, D is TRBD1 (6 bases). The CDR3 loop spans 13 amino acids. The V gene's germline CDR1 is MDHEN and CDR2 SYDVKM. The CDR3: CASSLRRGLGYTF. The DNA read from the CDR3 is TGTGCCAGCAGTCTACGGAGGGGGTTAGGC.

In its sample, this clone was seen many times. The CDR3 goes on 3 residues after the read ends, and that part is filled in from the germline J gene. The gene calls are TRBV4-1 and TRBJ1-4; possibly TRBD1 for D (6 bases). CDR3 size: 17 residues. Germline V gene lookup returns CDR1 MGHRA and CDR2 YSYEKL. V gave up 1 base and J gave up 2 bases, with 14 bases separating them. CDR3 DNA, as far as it was read: TGCGCCAGCAGCCAAGTTTGGAGGGGGTCTACTAATGAAAAA. Amino acid sequence: CASSQVWRGSTNEK. The whole CDR3 protein is CASSQVWRGSTNEKLFF.

The table lists this clone with many counts. The sequence runs out 3 residues before the end of the CDR3; the remainder is reconstructed from the germline J gene. The chain recombines TRBV18 with TRBJ1-4; 8 bases agree with TRBD1. The germline gives CDR1 KGHSH, CDR2 LQKENI. V gave up 3 bases and J gave up 10 bases; unmatched junction bases: 4. This CDR3 contains 13 residues. This chain's CDR3 is CASSPTDRGKLFF. The DNA read from the CDR3 is TGTGCCAGCTCACCGACCGACAGGGGAAAA.

This clone was detected many times. The read is 3 residues too short to cover the CDR3 end, so that end is filled in from the germline J gene. J is TRBJ2-5 and V is TRBV11-2; D not resolved. Trimming removed 3 bases from V and 5 bases from J, with 13 bases in between. CDR3 length: 14 residues. Germline loops: CDR1 SGHAT, CDR2 FQNNGV. The CDR3 sequence is CASSFLTQRETQYF. The CDR3 bases that were read are TGTGCCAGCAGCTTCCTCACTCAACGGGAGACC.

There are many counts of this clone. Coverage ceases 3 residues before the CDR3 finishes, and the germline J gene fills in the end. The chain employs TRBV7-3 and TRBJ2-7; 9 bases fit TRBD1. Germline V CDR1 and CDR2: SGHTA, FQGTGA. The junction had 7 bases not matched to a gene; V was cut back by 1 base and J by 3 bases. There are 16 residues in the CDR3. The covered CDR3 bases are TGTGCCAGCAGCTTAAGGGGACAGGGAATGGGCTACGAG. This translates into CASSLRGQGMGYE. The entire CDR3 reads CASSLRGQGMGYEQYF.

With respect to this clone: The read terminates 3 residues ahead of where the CDR3 ends, so the germline J gene completes it. The chain is built from TRBV5-1 and TRBJ1-1; D perhaps matches TRBD1 (6 bases). The V end was cut by 5 bases, the J end by 5 bases, with 19 bases between. Germline V gene sequence: CDR1 SGHRS, CDR2 YFSETQ. The CDR3 contains 15 residues. The CDR3 sequence: CASRPPGVGSTEAFF. The CDR3 DNA, read in part, is TGCGCCAGCAGACCGCCAGGGGTTGGCTCGACTGAA.

This clone was found many times. The read gets to within 3 residues of the CDR3 end, and the germline J gene fills in the rest. This sequence joins TRBV5-1 and TRBJ2-1, with D possibly being TRBD1 (5 bases). The CDR3 is 14 residues long. V was shortened by 1 base and J by 5 bases, with 10 bases between the two germline ends. Germline loops: CDR1 SGHRS, CDR2 YFSETQ. This CDR3 reads CASSLIGVDNEQFF. CDR3 bases read: TGCGCCAGCAGCTTGATAGGGGTCGACAATGAG. The entire variable domain, with the rest obtained from reference TRBV5-1 and TRBJ2-1, is as follows: KAGVTQTPRYLIKTRGQQVTLSCSPISGHRSVSWYQQTPGQGLQFLFEYFSETQRNKGNFPGRFSGRQFSNSRSEMNVSTLELGDSALYLCASSLIGVDNEQFFGPGTRLTVL.